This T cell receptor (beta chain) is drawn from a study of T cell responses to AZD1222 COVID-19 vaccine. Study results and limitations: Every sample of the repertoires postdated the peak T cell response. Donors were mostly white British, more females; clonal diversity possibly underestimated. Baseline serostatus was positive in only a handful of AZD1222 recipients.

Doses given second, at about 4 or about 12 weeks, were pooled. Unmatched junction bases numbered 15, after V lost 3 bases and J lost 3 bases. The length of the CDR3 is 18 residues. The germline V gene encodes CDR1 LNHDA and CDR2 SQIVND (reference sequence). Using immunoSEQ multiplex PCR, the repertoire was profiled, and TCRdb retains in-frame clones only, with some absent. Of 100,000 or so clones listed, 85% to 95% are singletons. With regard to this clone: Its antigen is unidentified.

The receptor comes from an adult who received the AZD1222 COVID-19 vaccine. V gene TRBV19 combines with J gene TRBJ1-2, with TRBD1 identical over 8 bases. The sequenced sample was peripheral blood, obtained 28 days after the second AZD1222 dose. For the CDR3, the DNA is TGTGCCAGTAGTATTTTGCTGCCAGGGGGCCCGGGGGACTATGGCTACACCTTC. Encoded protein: CASSILLPGGPGDYGYTF.